This TCR beta chain was sequenced in a study of blood T cell repertoires in COVID-19. Looking at the study overall: T cells, B-cell-depleted T cells, or PBMCs provided the cDNA or gDNA that served as material.

V gave up 6 bases and J gave up 4 bases; unmatched junction bases: 4. Germline loops: CDR1 LNHDA, CDR2 SQIVND (reference sequence). This CDR3 is 14 amino acids long. In the authors' workflow: Reference gene primer amplification gave estimated nucleated cell counts. Sequencing was performed with immunoSEQ multiplex PCR; in TCRdb, only in-frame clones are kept and a portion is missing. V and J calls and clone size follow that table, whereas D and trimming were derived from the DNA. The table lists 100,000 to 150,000 clones, roughly 80% of them singletons. This clonotype was sampled from a woman between 50 and 59 years old with acute or convalescent COVID-19. The chain uses TRBV19 and TRBJ1-5, with 9 bases that match TRBD1. The sequenced sample consisted of peripheral blood. The chain's CDR3 is CASSVGTGNQPQHF. CDR3 nucleotides: TGTGCCAGTAGCGTAGGGACAGGGAATCAGCCCCAGCATTTT. Full variable domain (remainder filled in from reference TRBV19 and TRBJ1-5): DGGITQSPKYLFRKEGQNVTLSCEQNLNHDAMYWYRQDPGQGLRLIYYSQIVNDFQKGDIAEGYSVSREKKESFPLTVTSAQKNPTAFYLCASSVGTGNQPQHFGDGTRLSIL.